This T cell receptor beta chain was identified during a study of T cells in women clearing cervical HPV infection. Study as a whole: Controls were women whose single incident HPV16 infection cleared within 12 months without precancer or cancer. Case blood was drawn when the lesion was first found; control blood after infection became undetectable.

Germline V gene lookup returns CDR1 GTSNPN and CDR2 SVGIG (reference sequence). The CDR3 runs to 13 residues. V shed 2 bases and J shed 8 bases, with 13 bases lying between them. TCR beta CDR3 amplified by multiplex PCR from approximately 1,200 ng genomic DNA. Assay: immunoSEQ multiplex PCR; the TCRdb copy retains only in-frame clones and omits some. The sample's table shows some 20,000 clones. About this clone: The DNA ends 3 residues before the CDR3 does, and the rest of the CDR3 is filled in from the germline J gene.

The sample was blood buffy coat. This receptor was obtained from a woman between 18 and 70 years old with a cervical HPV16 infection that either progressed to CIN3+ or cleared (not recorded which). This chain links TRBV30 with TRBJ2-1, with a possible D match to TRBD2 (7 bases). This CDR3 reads CAWSSWRGHEQFF. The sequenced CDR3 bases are TGTGCCTGGAGTTCCTGGCGGGGGCATGAG.